Following are 24 T cell receptor beta chains from one sample sequenced in a study of prognosis after radiotherapy for stage I lung cancer listed by TCRdb under 2021. TCRdb shows the sequencer as Illumina HiSeq 3000. Two rounds of multiplex PCR on genomic DNA were used to amplify the TCR beta CDR3 region. In the first round of PCR, primers specific to each TRBV and TRBJ gene were used, and the primer sequences are filed in Chinese patent CN105087789A. The public sequencing data were trimmed at Q25 with fastp and processed into clonotypes with MiXCR by TCRdb, which kept only in-frame beta chains. Merged by CDR3 protein, the rows form single entries marked with the most common genes and DNA. This sample gives about 17,000 distinct CDR3 sequences in total; about 40% of them show up just once. The top ten clones comprise approximately 39% of the sample. Sequencing used PBMCs, obtained before or after stereotactic body radiation therapy (not recorded which). Receptors originate from a donor aged 50 or older with non-small cell lung cancer.

This clonotype was counted ten times or more. The chain couples TRBV3-1 to TRBJ2-3; tentatively, D is TRBD2 (5 bases). The CDR3 loop spans 16 amino acids. Germline V CDR1 and CDR2: LGHDT, YNNKEL (reference sequence). The V end lost 4 bases, the J end lost 0 bases, and 14 bases lay between the germline ends. CDR3 loop: CASSPYVGGSTDTQYF. CDR3 sequence (DNA): TGTGCCAGCAGCCCCTATGTGGGCGGGAGCACAGATACGCAGTATTTT.

With respect to this clonotype: Being one base from a much bigger clone, this may be a read error. The V gene is TRBV7-9, the J gene TRBJ2-5; D possibly corresponds to TRBD1 (6 bases). The V gene lost 4 bases and the J gene lost 2 bases, with 11 bases spanning the gap. This CDR3 contains 14 residues. The germline CDR1 and CDR2 sequences are SEHNR and FQNEAQ (reference sequence). CDR3 sequence: CASSWDMGQETQYF. The CDR3 nucleotides read TGTGCCAGCAGCTGGGACATGGGGCAAGAGACCCAGTACTTC.

Concerning this clonotype itself: The junction departs from the called germline gene at one end, perhaps through a read error. The rearrangement joins TRBV7-8 to TRBJ1-1; D is possibly TRBD1 (5 bases). The CDR3 runs to 15 residues. Per germline, CDR1 SGHVS and CDR2 FQNEAQ. This CDR3 reads CASSLATQVYTETFF. CDR3 nucleotide sequence: TGTGCCAGCAGCCTAGCGACACAGGTTTATACTGAAACTTTCTTT.

This clonotype came up many times. J is TRBJ2-3 and V is TRBV7-9; TRBD2 agrees at 8 bases. Per germline, CDR1 SEHNR and CDR2 FQNEAQ (reference sequence). The trim removed 5 bases at V and 3 bases at J, leaving 4 bases unmatched. The CDR3 runs to 14 residues. Here the CDR3 DNA reads TGTGCCAGCAGCCCGGGACTAGAAACAGATACGCAGTATTTT. Protein sequence: CASSPGLETDTQYF.

This clonotype has at least ten counts. This chain connects TRBV3-1 to TRBJ1-6; D not resolved. Germline CDR1 and CDR2: LGHDT and YNNKEL (reference sequence). Trimming removed 0 bases at V and 8 bases at J, with 8 bases between. The CDR3 is 14 amino acids. The CDR3 protein is CASSQEARYSPLHF. The CDR3 nucleotides read TGTGCCAGCAGCCAAGAGGCCCGGTATTCACCCCTCCACTTT.

This clonotype was detected many times. The V gene is TRBV29-1, the J gene TRBJ2-3, with 8 bases matching TRBD2. This CDR3 has 14 residues. The junction had 11 bases not matched to a gene; V was cut back by 6 bases and J by 6 bases. Looked up from germline, CDR1 is SQVTM and CDR2 is ANQGSEA. The CDR3 region has the DNA TGCAGCGTAGACGGACTAGCCAGGAGGGATACGCAGTATTTT. Protein product: CSVDGLARRDTQYF.

This chain links TRBV10-3 with TRBJ1-2; the match to TRBD1 covers 7 bases. With V trimmed by 10 bases and J by 0 bases, 5 bases remained unmatched. CDR1 and CDR2 from the germline V gene are ENHRY and SYGVKD. The CDR3 sequence is 13 residues long. This CDR3 is CATIGTANYGYTF. For the CDR3, the DNA is TGTGCCACCATTGGGACAGCTAACTATGGCTACACCTTC.

This clonotype was detected many times. This chain uses TRBV5-4 with TRBJ1-3, with unresolved D. Trimming removed 0 bases at V and 0 bases at J, with 7 bases between. The germline V gene has CDR1 SGHNT and CDR2 YYREEE (reference sequence). The CDR3 runs 15 residues. CDR3 sequence: CASSLGSGSGNTIYF. The CDR3 DNA is TGTGCCAGCAGCTTGGGATCCGGCTCTGGAAACACCATATATTTT.

In this sample, this clonotype turned up many times. This chain connects TRBV5-4 to TRBJ2-3, with D perhaps TRBD2 (5 bases). This CDR3 has 16 amino acids. Trimming left V 4 bases short and J 1 base short, with 16 bases between. In germline, CDR1 is SGHNT, CDR2 YYREEE (reference sequence). The CDR3 is CASSDPLDGGTDTQYF. CDR3 nucleotides: TGTGCCAGCAGCGATCCTCTCGACGGGGGCACAGATACGCAGTATTTT.

The table lists this clonotype with many counts. The CDR3 DNA reads as TGTGCCAGCAGGATGGGACACCTAGCCAAAAACATTCAGTACTTC. This sequence encodes CASRMGHLAKNIQYF. The J gene is TRBJ2-4, the V gene TRBV5-6, with a weak D call TRBD1 (6 bases). Per the germline V gene, CDR1 is SGHDT and CDR2 is YYEEEE. CDR3 length: 15 residues. Trimming removed 5 bases at V and 0 bases at J, with 12 bases between.

The V call is TRBV5-1, the J call TRBJ2-1; the match to TRBD2 covers 8 bases. The germline gives CDR1 SGHRS, CDR2 YFSETQ. J gave up 6 bases and V 0 bases, and 5 bases lay outside the gene matches. The CDR3 loop spans 15 amino acids. Here the CDR3 reads CASSLAGGRGNEQFF. CDR3 bases: TGCGCCAGCAGCTTGGCGGGAGGGAGGGGCAATGAGCAGTTCTTC.

The J gene is TRBJ1-6, the V gene TRBV6-5; TRBD1 might be the D (5 bases). Germline values: CDR1 MNHEY, CDR2 SVGAGI. V lost 0 bases to trimming and J lost 9 bases, with 9 bases between them. This CDR3 spans 14 amino acids. CDR3 sequence (DNA): TGTGCCAGCAGTTACTCGTCAGGGTTTTCACCCCTCCACTTT. It specifies CASSYSSGFSPLHF.

This clonotype was counted many times. The rearrangement uses TRBV7-2 and TRBJ2-5; tentatively, D is TRBD2 (6 bases). The V end lost 5 bases, the J end lost 4 bases, and 17 bases lay between the germline ends. Germline V gives CDR1 SGHTA, CDR2 FQGNSA. This CDR3 contains 15 residues. The CDR3 is CASSPLGGDGETQYF. In DNA, the CDR3 is TGTGCCAGCAGCCCCCTAGGCGGGGATGGAGAGACCCAGTACTTC.

The rearrangement links TRBV5-1 to TRBJ2-7; 10 bases match TRBD2. CDR3 length: 13 amino acids. Germline CDR1 and CDR2: SGHRS and YFSETQ. Trimming at V came to 6 bases and at J to 2 bases, leaving 2 bases not matched to a gene. In nucleotides, the CDR3 is TGCGCCAGCAAAGCGGGAGGGCCCTACGAGCAGTACTTC. This codes for CASKAGGPYEQYF.

The count of this clonotype is one. A read error may account for a junction end that differs from germline. The chain has TRBV12-3 or TRBV12-4 and TRBJ2-1; D remains ambiguous. This CDR3 has 15 amino acids. This CDR3 is CTSSLRAGIYKEQFF. For the CDR3, the DNA is TGTACCAGCAGCCTCCGGGCCGGAATTTACAAGGAGCAGTTCTTC.

This clonotype was detected ten times or more. This chain uses TRBV20-1 with TRBJ2-7; D possibly corresponds to TRBD1 (5 bases). From germline, CDR1 is DFQATT and CDR2 SNEGSKA (reference sequence). The CDR3 has 11 amino acids. Trimming removed 5 bases at V and 3 bases at J, with 8 bases between. The CDR3 region is CSAYQGYEQYF. Here the CDR3 DNA reads TGCAGTGCTTATCAGGGCTACGAGCAGTACTTC.

This clonotype was observed at least ten times. The junction does not match germline at one end; this may be a read error. The chain employs TRBV5-1 and TRBJ1-1; D not resolved. Per germline, CDR1 SGHRS and CDR2 YFSETQ. There are 15 residues in the CDR3. In DNA form, the CDR3 reads TGTGCCAGCAGCTTACGGGCAGGCGGGAGCACTGAAGCTTTCTTT. Its protein product is CASSLRAGGSTEAFF.

This clonotype has a count of ten or more. This sequence joins TRBV5-1 and TRBJ2-7; TRBD2 is a possible D gene (6 bases). The ends were cut back, 0 bases at V and 3 bases at J, with 10 bases in the middle. The germline V gene encodes CDR1 SGHRS and CDR2 YFSETQ. The CDR3 length is 14 residues. CDR3: CASSLGDGGYEQYF. For the CDR3, the DNA is TGCGCCAGCAGCTTGGGTGACGGGGGCTACGAGCAGTACTTC.

Points on this clonotype: This may be a read error, as it is one base from a much larger clone. The chain joins TRBV27 to TRBJ2-7; TRBD2 matches 11 bases. With the DNA end fitting TRBJ2-5 better, the J assignment may be wrong. The germline V gene has CDR1 MNHEY and CDR2 SMNVEV (reference sequence). The CDR3 loop spans 17 amino acids. Written as DNA, the CDR3 is TGTGCCAGCAGTTTACTAAGCCGACTAGCGGGACGGGAGACCCAGTACTTC. It yields the protein CASSLLSRLAGRETQYF.

This clonotype was counted ten times or more. This chain joins TRBV20-1 and TRBJ1-5; D uncertain. Trimming pared 0 bases from V and 2 bases from J, leaving 11 bases between. The CDR3 totals 15 residues. The germline gives CDR1 DFQATT, CDR2 SNEGSKA (reference sequence). The CDR3 here is CSARDRRQGNQPQHF. CDR3 nucleotides: TGCAGTGCTAGAGATCGTCGACAAGGCAATCAGCCCCAGCATTTT.

This clonotype was seen repeatedly, ten times or more. The V and J genes are TRBV7-3 and TRBJ2-3; D is unclear. CDR1 SGHTA and CDR2 FQGTGA come from the germline V gene. This CDR3 spans 14 amino acids. The V gene lost 2 bases and the J gene lost 0 bases, with 6 bases spanning the gap. The CDR3 loop is CASSLATSTDTQYF. CDR3 sequence (DNA): TGTGCCAGCAGCTTAGCTACCAGCACAGATACGCAGTATTTT.

About this clonotype: It is likely a read error: a sequence one base away is far more abundant. The chain carries TRBV6-4 and TRBJ2-3; 12 bases are a match to TRBD2. This CDR3 is 16 amino acids long. Germline-derived CDR1 and CDR2 are MRHNA and SNTAGT. The junction had 7 bases not matched to a gene; V was cut back by 5 bases and J by 4 bases. In nucleotides, the CDR3 is TGTGCCAGCAGTTACAAACTAGCGGGGGGTTCAGATACGCAGTATTTT. It translates to CASSYKLAGGSDTQYF.

This clonotype came up a few times. Just one base apart from a much larger clone, this may be a read error. V and J are TRBV6-5 and TRBJ1-3; 9 bases align to TRBD1. The ends lost 2 bases at V and 0 bases at J; junction bases unmatched: 14. CDR1 and CDR2 (germline): MNHEY, SVGAGI. The CDR3 runs 20 residues. The CDR3 nucleotides are TGTGCCAGCAGTTACCATCCCGGGACAGGGCCTTTATCCTCTGGAAACACCATATATTTT. It yields the protein CASSYHPGTGPLSSGNTIYF.

With regard to this clonotype: A read error may explain this, as a much larger clone is one base away. This chain joins TRBV6-1 and TRBJ2-7; possible D gene TRBD1, 5 bases. Germline CDR1 reads MNHNS; CDR2 reads SASEGT. This CDR3 contains 14 residues. Trimming took off 6 bases at V and 5 bases at J, with 17 bases between the two ends. The DNA of the CDR3 is TGTGCCAGCAGCCCGTATGGGGCCAGGGACGAGCAGTACTTC. Translating it yields CASSPYGARDEQYF.